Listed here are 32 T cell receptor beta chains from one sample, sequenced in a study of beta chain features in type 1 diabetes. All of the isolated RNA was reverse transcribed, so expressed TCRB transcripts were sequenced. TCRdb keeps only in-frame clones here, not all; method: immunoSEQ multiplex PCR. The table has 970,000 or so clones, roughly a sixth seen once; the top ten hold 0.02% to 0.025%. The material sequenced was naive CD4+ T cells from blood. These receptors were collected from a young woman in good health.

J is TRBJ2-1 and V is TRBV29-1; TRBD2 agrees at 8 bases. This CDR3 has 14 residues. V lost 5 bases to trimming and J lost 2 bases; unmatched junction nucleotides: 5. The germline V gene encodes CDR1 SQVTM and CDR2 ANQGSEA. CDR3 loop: CSVHTREAYNEQFF. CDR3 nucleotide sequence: TGCAGCGTTCACACGCGGGAGGCCTACAATGAGCAGTTCTTC.

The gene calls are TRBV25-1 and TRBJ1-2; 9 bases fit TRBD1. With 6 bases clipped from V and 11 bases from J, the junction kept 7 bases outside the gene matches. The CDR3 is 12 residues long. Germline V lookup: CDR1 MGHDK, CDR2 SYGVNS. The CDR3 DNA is TGTGCCAGCAGCGGCGAGGGACAGGGTTACACCTTC. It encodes CASSGEGQGYTF.

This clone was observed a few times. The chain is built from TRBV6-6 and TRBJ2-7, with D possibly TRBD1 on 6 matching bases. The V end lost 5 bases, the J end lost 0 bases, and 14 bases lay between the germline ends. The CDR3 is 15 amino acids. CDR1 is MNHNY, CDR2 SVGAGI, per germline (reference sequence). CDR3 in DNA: TGTGCCAGCAGTCGGCGACAGGAGAGCTCCTACGAGCAGTACTTC. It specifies CASSRRQESSYEQYF.

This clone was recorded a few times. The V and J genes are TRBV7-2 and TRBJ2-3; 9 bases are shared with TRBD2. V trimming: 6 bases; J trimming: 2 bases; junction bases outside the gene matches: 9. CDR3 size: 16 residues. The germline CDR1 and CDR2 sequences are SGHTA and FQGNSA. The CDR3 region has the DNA TGTGCCAGCAGATGGTTTGCGGGAGGGTACACAGATACGCAGTATTTT. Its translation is CASRWFAGGYTDTQYF.

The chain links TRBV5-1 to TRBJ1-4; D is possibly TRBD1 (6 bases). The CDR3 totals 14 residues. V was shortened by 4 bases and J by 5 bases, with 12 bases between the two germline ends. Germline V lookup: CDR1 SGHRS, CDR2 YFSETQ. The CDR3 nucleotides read TGCGCCAGCAGCCCCGGACAGCCAAATGAAAAACTGTTTTTT. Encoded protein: CASSPGQPNEKLFF.

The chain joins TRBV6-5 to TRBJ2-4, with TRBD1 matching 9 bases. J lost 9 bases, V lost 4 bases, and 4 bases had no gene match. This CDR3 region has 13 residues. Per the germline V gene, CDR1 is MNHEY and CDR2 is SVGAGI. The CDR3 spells CASSSGQGCIQYF. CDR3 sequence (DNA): TGTGCCAGCAGTTCGGGACAGGGCTGCATTCAGTACTTC.

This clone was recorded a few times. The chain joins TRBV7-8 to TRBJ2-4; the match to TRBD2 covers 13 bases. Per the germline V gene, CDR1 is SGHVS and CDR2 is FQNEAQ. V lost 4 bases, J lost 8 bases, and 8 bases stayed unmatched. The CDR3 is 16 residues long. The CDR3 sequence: CASSSRTSGGHDIQYF. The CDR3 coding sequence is TGTGCCAGCAGCTCGAGGACTAGCGGGGGCCACGACATTCAGTACTTC.

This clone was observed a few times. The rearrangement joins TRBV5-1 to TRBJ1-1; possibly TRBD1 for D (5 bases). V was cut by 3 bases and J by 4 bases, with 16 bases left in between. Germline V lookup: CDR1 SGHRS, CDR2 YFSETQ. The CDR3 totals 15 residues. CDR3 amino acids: CASSSFTRGSTEAFF. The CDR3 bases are TGCGCCAGCAGCTCGTTTACGCGGGGGTCCACTGAAGCTTTCTTT.

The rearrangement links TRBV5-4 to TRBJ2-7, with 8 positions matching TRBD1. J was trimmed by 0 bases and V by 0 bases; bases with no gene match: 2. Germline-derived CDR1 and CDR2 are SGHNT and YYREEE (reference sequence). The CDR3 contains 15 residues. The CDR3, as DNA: TGTGCCAGCAGCTTGGAACAGGGGGTCTCCTACGAGCAGTACTTC. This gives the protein CASSLEQGVSYEQYF.

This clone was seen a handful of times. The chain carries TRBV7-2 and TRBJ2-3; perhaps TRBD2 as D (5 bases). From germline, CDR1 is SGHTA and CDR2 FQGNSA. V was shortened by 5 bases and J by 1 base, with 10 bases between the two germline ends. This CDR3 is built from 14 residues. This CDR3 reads CASSRTGGTDTQYF. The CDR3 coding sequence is TGTGCCAGCAGCCGCACCGGGGGCACAGATACGCAGTATTTT.

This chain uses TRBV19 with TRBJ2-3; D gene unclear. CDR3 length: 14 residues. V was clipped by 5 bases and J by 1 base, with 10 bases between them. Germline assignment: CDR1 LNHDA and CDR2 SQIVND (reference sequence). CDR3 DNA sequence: TGTGCCAGTAGTGACCACCTACGCACAGATACGCAGTATTTT. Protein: CASSDHLRTDTQYF.

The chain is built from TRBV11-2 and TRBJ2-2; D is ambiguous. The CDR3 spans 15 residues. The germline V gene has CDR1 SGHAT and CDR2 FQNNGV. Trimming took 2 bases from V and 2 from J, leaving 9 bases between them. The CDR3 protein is CASSLSTGNTGELFF. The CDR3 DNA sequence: TGTGCCAGCAGCTTATCGACTGGTAACACCGGGGAGCTGTTTTTT.

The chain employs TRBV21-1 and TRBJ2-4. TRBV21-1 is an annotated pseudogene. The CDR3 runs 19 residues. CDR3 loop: CASSKEGPGQTLAKNIQYF. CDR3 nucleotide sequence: TGTGCCAGCAGCAAAGAAGGTCCGGGGCAGACATTAGCCAAAAACATTCAGTACTTC.

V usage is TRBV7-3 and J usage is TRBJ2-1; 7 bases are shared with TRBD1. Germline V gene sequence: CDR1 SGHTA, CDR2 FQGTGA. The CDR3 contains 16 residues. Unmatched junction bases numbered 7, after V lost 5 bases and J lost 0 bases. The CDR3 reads CASSPGTESSYNEQFF. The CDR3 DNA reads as TGTGCCAGCAGCCCCGGGACAGAGAGCTCCTACAATGAGCAGTTCTTC.

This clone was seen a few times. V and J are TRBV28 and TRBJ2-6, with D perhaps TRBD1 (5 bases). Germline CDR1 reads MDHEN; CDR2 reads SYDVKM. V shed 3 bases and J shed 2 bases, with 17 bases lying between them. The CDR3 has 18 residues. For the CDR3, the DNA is TGTGCCAGCAGTTTGGCAGGGTTGATCGTGGCTGGGGCCAACGTCCTGACTTTC. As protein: CASSLAGLIVAGANVLTF.

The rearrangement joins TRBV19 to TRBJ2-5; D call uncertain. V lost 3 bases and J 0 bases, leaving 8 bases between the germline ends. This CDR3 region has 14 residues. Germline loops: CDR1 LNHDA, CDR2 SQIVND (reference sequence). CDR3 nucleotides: TGTGCCAGTAGTATCACCATGTACCAAGAGACCCAGTACTTC. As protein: CASSITMYQETQYF.

CDR3 DNA sequence: TGTGCCAGCAGCTTCGGTTTAGATAGAGAGCAGTTCTTC. Translated, it gives CASSFGLDREQFF. V gene TRBV9 combines with J gene TRBJ2-1; D is ambiguous. The CDR3 consists of 13 residues. Trimming took off 4 bases at V and 10 bases at J, with 15 bases between the two ends. Germline V CDR1 and CDR2: SGDLS, YYNGEE.

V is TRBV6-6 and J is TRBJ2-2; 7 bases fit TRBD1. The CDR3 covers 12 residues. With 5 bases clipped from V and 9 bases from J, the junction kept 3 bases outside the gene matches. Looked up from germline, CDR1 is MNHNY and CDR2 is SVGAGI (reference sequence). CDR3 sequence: CASSMTGWELFF. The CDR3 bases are TGTGCCAGCAGTATGACAGGGTGGGAGCTGTTTTTT.

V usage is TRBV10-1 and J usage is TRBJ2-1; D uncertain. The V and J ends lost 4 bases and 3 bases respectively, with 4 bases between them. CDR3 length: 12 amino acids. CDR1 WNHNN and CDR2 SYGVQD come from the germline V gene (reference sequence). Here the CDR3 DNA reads TGCGCCAGCAGTGGAGGCTACAATGAGCAGTTCTTC. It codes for CASSGGYNEQFF.

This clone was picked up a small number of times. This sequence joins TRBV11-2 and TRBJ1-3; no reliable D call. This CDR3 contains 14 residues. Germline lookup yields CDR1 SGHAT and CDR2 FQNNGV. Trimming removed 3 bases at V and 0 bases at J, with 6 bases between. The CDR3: CASSFGLSGNTIYF. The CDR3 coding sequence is TGTGCCAGCAGCTTCGGTCTCTCTGGAAACACCATATATTTT.

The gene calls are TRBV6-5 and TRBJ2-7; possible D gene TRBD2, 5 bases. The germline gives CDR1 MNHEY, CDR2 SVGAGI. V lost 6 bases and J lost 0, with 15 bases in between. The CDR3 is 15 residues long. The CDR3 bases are TGTGCCAGCAGCACCCCAGCGGCCGGCTCCTACGAGCAGTACTTC. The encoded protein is CASSTPAAGSYEQYF.

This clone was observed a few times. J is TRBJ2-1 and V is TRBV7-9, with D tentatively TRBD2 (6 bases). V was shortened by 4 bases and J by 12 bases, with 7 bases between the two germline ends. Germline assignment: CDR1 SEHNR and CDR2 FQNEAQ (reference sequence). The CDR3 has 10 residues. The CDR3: CASSSSVQFF. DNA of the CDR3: TGTGCCAGCAGCTCTAGCGTGCAGTTCTTC. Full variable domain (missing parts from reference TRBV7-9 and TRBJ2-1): DTGVSQNPRHKITKRGQNVTFRCDPISEHNRLYWYRQTLGQGPEFLTYFQNEAQLEKSRLLSDRFSAERPKGSFSTLEIQRTEQGDSAMYLCASSSSVQFFGPGTRLTVL.

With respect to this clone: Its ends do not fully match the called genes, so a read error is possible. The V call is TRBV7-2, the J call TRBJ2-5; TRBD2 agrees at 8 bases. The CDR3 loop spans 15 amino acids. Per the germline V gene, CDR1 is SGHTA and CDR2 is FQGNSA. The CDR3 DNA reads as TGTGCCAGCAGCCTAGCGGGCCTCGGGCGGGAGACCCAGTACTTC. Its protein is CASSLAGLGRETQYF.

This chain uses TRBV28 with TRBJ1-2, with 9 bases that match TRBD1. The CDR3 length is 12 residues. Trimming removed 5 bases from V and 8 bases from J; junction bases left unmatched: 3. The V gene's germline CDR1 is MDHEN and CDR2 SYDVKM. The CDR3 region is CASSRTGGGYTF. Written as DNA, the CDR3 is TGTGCCAGCAGTAGAACAGGGGGCGGCTACACCTTC.

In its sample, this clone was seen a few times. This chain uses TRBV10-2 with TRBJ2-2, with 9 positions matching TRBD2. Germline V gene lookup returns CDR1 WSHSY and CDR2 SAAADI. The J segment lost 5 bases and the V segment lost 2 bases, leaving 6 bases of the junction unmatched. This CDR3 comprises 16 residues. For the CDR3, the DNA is TGCGCCAGCAGTGAGAGGTCCAGCGGGAGGACCGGGGAGCTGTTTTTT. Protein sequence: CASSERSSGRTGELFF.

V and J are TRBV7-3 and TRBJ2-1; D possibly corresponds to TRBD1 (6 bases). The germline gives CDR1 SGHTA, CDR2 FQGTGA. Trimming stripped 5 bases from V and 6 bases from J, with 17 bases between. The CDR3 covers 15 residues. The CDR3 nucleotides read TGTGCCAGCAGCCCTTGGGGGCTGAGTGGCAATGAGCAGTTCTTC. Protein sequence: CASSPWGLSGNEQFF.

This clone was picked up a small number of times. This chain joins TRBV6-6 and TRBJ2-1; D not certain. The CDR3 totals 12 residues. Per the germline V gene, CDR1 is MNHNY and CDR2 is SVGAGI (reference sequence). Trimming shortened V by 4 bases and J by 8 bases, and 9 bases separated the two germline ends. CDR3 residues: CASSSQFDEQFF. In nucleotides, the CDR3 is TGTGCCAGCAGTTCCCAATTTGATGAGCAGTTCTTC.

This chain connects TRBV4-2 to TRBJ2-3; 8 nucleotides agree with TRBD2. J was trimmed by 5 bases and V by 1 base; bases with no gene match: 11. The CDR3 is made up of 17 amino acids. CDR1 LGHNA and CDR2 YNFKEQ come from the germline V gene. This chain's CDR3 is CASSQAERLAFLDTQYF. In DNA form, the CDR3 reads TGTGCCAGCAGCCAAGCGGAGCGACTAGCGTTTTTAGATACGCAGTATTTT.

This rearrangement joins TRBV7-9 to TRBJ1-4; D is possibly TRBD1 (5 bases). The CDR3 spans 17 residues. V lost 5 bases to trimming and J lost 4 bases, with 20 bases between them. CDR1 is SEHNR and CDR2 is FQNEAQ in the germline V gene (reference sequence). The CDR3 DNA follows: TGTGCCAGCAGCGAGGGTGCTACAGGCACCCTTAATGAAAAACTGTTTTTT. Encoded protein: CASSEGATGTLNEKLFF.

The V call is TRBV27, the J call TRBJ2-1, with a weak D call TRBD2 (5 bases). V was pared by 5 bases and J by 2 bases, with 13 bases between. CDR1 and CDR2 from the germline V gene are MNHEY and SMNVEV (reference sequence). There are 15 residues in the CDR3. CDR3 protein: CASSRGVATYNEQFF. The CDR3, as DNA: TGTGCCAGCAGTCGTGGGGTAGCGACCTACAATGAGCAGTTCTTC.

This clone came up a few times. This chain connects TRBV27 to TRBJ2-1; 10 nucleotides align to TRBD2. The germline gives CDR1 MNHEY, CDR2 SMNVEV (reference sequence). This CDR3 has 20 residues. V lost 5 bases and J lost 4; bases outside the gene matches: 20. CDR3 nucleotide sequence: TGTGCCAGCAGTCGTCGCGTAGCGCGGACCGGGACTAGCGTTTACAATGAGCAGTTCTTC. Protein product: CASSRRVARTGTSVYNEQFF.

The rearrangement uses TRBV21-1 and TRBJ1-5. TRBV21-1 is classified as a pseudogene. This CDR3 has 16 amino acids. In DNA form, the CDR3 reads TGTGCCAGCAGCAAAGAGGTGCGTTATAGCAATCAGCCCCAGCATTTT. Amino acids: CASSKEVRYSNQPQHF.